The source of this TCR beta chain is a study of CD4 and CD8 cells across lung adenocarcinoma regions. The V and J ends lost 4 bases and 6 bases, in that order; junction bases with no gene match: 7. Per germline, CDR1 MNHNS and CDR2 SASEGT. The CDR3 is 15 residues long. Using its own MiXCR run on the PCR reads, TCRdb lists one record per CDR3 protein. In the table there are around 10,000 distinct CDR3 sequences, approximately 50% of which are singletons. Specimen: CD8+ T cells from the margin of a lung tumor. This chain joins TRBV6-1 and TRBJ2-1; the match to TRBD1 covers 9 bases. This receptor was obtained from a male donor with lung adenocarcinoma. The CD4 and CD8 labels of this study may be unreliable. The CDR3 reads CASSGPGTGPNEQFF. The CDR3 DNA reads TGTGCCAGCAGTGGCCCCGGGACAGGGCCCAATGAGCAGTTCTTC.